The entry below describes one TCR beta chain. Its antigen is undetermined. V lost 5 bases and J lost 4, with 9 bases in between. The germline gives CDR1 MRHNA, CDR2 SNTAGT. The CDR3 sequence is 14 residues long. This sample was taken from a study of cytomegalovirus exposure and HLA in healthy donors. Whole-study results and caveats: Earlier analysis yielded a pattern in which most TCR beta V segments were productive about 87% or about 30% of the time.

The study ran its PCR with 60 Vbeta and 13 Jbeta primers. Sequencing used immunoSEQ multiplex PCR; TCRdb keeps in-frame clones, though not all of them. The top ten clones hold about 1.5% of a sample with 130,000 or so clones, approximately 82% of them seen once. The chain employs TRBV6-4 and TRBJ2-6; tentative D call: TRBD1 (6 bases). The clonotype originates from a man between 35 and 55 years old in good health and CMV-seronegative. The sequenced sample consisted of PBMCs. CDR3 nucleotides: TGTGCCAGCAGTACAGGGCCCGGGGCCAACGTCCTGACTTTC. It specifies CASSTGPGANVLTF.